These T cell receptor beta chains were read from a single sample in a study of shared clonotypes between healthy human individuals. TCRdb's copy holds only in-frame clones and misses some; the assay was immunoSEQ multiplex PCR. The table has some 2,400,000 clones, roughly 95% seen once. Sequencing was performed on naive CD4+ T cells sorted from blood. These receptors came from a man younger than 35 in good health. Each CDR3 is given without its conserved first and last residue. The D gene is left open where the match is weak.

d_call j_call v_call cdr3_aa
TRBD2 TRBJ2-1 TRBV29-1 SVAGGPGYNEQF
. TRBJ2-7 TRBV30 AWNARGEQY
. TRBJ1-6 TRBV9 ASSVGPPGTPLH
. TRBJ1-2 TRBV29-1 SVEGYGGAPYGYT
. TRBJ1-1 TRBV5-5 ASSLAQMNTEAF
TRBD1 TRBJ1-2 TRBV5-1 ASSLDTGVYGYT
. TRBJ2-1 TRBV6-1 ASSGGSYLMDEQF
. TRBJ2-7 TRBV29-1 SVGRHFEQY
TRBD1 TRBJ1-4 TRBV2 ASSRGQVLSLF
. TRBJ1-1 TRBV18 ASSPYQEAEAF
TRBD1 TRBJ2-2 TRBV6-6 ASSYQGQGAGELF
. TRBJ2-3 TRBV9 ASSASSTDTQY
. TRBJ2-3 TRBV10-1 ASSVGRGLRTDTQY
. TRBJ2-1 TRBV9 ASSVVPGREQF
TRBD1 TRBJ1-2 TRBV11-2 ASSLTGAYGYT
. TRBJ1-1 TRBV18 ASSPLQGPNTEAF
TRBD1 TRBJ1-5 TRBV7-9 ASSLGQGAHQPQH
. TRBJ2-2 TRBV5-1 ASSLAGGDTGELF
TRBD1 TRBJ2-3 TRBV6-1 ASSLGQGPDTQY
TRBD1 TRBJ1-1 TRBV30 AWKGQGNTEAF
. TRBJ2-1 TRBV7-9 ASTRRVTNEQF
TRBD1 TRBJ2-6 TRBV18 ASSPTGQNSGANVLT
TRBD1 TRBJ1-2 TRBV19 ASTPFRTGGLYGYT
. TRBJ1-1 TRBV9 ASSTPGAGAEAF
. TRBJ2-5 TRBV7-6 ASSRGVVETQY
. TRBJ1-1 TRBV5-6 ASSLPVNTEAF
TRBD1 TRBJ1-4 TRBV5-1 ASSVTGATNEKLF
. TRBJ1-5 TRBV6-1 ASSEAWGNQPQH
. TRBJ2-5 TRBV6-5 ASSYDPSGQGKTQY